These 25 T cell receptor beta chains share one sample of origin, sequenced in a study of graft-versus-host responses after intestinal transplantation. Clones were read by immunoSEQ multiplex PCR, and TCRdb kept only the in-frame ones, dropping some. The data contain around 130,000 clones, more than 90% of them seen just once; the ten biggest clones take up roughly 0.16%. Which antigens these TCRs recognize remains unknown. Sample: unstimulated CD4+ T cells sorted from spleen or lymph node cells, taken before intestinal transplant. The receptor source for this set is a human donor who received an intestinal transplant.

J is TRBJ1-1 and V is TRBV6-5; the D is unclear. The ends were cut back, 6 bases at V and 4 bases at J, with 18 bases in the middle. CDR3 length: 15 amino acids. CDR1 and CDR2 (germline): MNHEY, SVGAGI. The DNA for the CDR3 is TGTGCCAGCAGCTACGGCGGAGAGCTTGGCACTGAAGCTTTCTTT. It is translated as CASSYGGELGTEAFF.

In its sample, this clone was seen a few times. This chain connects TRBV6-5 to TRBJ1-1, with D maybe TRBD1 (5 bases). CDR1 and CDR2 (germline): MNHEY, SVGAGI. This CDR3 spans 13 amino acids. The ends were cut back, 6 bases at V and 4 bases at J, with 12 bases in the middle. The CDR3 DNA reads as TGTGCCAGCAGGAGGGGTATCTTCACTGAAGCTTTCTTT. Its translation is CASRRGIFTEAFF.

The chain has TRBV19 and TRBJ1-5; D not resolved. Trimming stripped 6 bases from V and 4 bases from J, with 13 bases between. Germline loops: CDR1 LNHDA, CDR2 SQIVND (reference sequence). The CDR3 consists of 14 residues. CDR3 in DNA: TGTGCCAGTAGCTCTGACACACAGAATCAGCCCCAGCATTTT. As protein: CASSSDTQNQPQHF. The variable domain in full, with the rest retrieved from reference TRBV19 and TRBJ1-5, is DGGITQSPKYLFRKEGQNVTLSCEQNLNHDAMYWYRQDPGQGLRLIYYSQIVNDFQKGDIAEGYSVSREKKESFPLTVTSAQKNPTAFYLCASSSDTQNQPQHFGDGTRLSIL.

V usage is TRBV5-1 and J usage is TRBJ2-7; possible D gene TRBD2, 6 bases. CDR1 SGHRS and CDR2 YFSETQ come from the germline V gene. This CDR3 has 14 amino acids. The germline V and J ends were trimmed by 2 bases and 6 bases, with 15 bases remaining between them. As DNA, the CDR3 is TGCGCCAGCAGCTTAACGGGGGATAGAATCGAGCAGTACTTC. This sequence encodes CASSLTGDRIEQYF.

This clone has only one observation. The chain is built from TRBV4-1 and TRBJ1-6, with TRBD1 identical over 7 bases. CDR1 and CDR2 from the germline V gene are MGHRA and YSYEKL. V lost 0 bases to trimming and J lost 4 bases; unmatched junction nucleotides: 12. The CDR3 covers 19 residues. Here the CDR3 DNA reads TGCGCCAGCAGCCAAGAGGCCCACAGGGGCACGCCTTATAATTCACCCCTCCACTTT. This encodes CASSQEAHRGTPYNSPLHF.

V usage is TRBV5-1 and J usage is TRBJ2-5, with no clear D. The length of the CDR3 is 14 residues. Germline CDR1 reads SGHRS; CDR2 reads YFSETQ. V lost 0 bases to trimming and J lost 4 bases, with 10 bases between them. Here the CDR3 reads CASSLAIMGETQYF. The DNA of the CDR3 is TGCGCCAGCAGCTTGGCGATTATGGGAGAGACCCAGTACTTC.

The chain employs TRBV11-2 and TRBJ2-1, with D perhaps TRBD2 (6 bases). Germline V CDR1 and CDR2: SGHAT, FQNNGV. The germline V and J ends were trimmed by 1 base and 5 bases, with 12 bases remaining between them. The CDR3 totals 15 residues. CDR3 in DNA: TGTGCCAGCAGCTTAGGGGGACTCTGGAACAATGAGCAGTTCTTC. Encoded protein: CASSLGGLWNNEQFF.

V and J are TRBV15 and TRBJ2-1; D is perhaps TRBD1 (6 bases). The germline V and J ends were trimmed by 2 bases and 6 bases, with 14 bases remaining between them. Germline loops: CDR1 LNHNV, CDR2 YYDKDF (reference sequence). The CDR3 covers 15 residues. The CDR3: CATSRQTGHVNEQFF. In nucleotides, the CDR3 is TGTGCCACCAGCAGACAGACAGGACACGTCAATGAGCAGTTCTTC.

V is TRBV27 and J is TRBJ1-5; D call uncertain. Between the trimmed V and J ends, which lost 1 base and 7 bases, there was a span of 11 bases. The CDR3 loop spans 14 amino acids. CDR1 is MNHEY, CDR2 SMNVEV, per germline (reference sequence). The CDR3 nucleotides are TGTGCCAGCAGTTTATACGGGTTGGGACAGCCCCAGCATTTT. Translating gives CASSLYGLGQPQHF.

The CDR3 reads CASSPSRGPQETQYF. The DNA for the CDR3 is TGTGCCAGCTCCCCATCCCGGGGCCCCCAAGAGACCCAGTACTTC. This chain links TRBV18 with TRBJ2-5, with D possibly being TRBD1 or TRBD2 (5 bases each). CDR1 is KGHSH and CDR2 is LQKENI in the germline V gene. CDR3 length equals 15 residues. The V end lost 6 bases, the J end lost 1 base, and 15 bases lay between the germline ends.

J is TRBJ2-5 and V is TRBV30, with D uncertain. The CDR3 is 13 residues long. Per germline, CDR1 GTSNPN and CDR2 SVGIG (reference sequence). V lost 1 base and J lost 5, with 11 bases in between. The CDR3 sequence is CAWSARFRETQYF. CDR3 coding DNA: TGTGCCTGGAGTGCGAGGTTTCGGGAGACCCAGTACTTC.

The chain recombines TRBV10-3 with TRBJ2-5; 8 bases are shared with TRBD2. The V gene end was trimmed by 10 bases and the J gene end by 1 base; junction bases not matched to a gene: 5. Germline assignment: CDR1 ENHRY and CDR2 SYGVKD. This CDR3 comprises 13 residues. The CDR3 is CATLAGTQETQYF. DNA for the CDR3: TGTGCCACCTTAGCGGGGACCCAAGAGACCCAGTACTTC.

The V gene is TRBV2, the J gene TRBJ1-1, with no clear D. This CDR3 comprises 13 residues. Germline V lookup: CDR1 SNHLY, CDR2 FYNNEI. Trimming shortened V by 8 bases and J by 0 bases, and 10 bases separated the two germline ends. The CDR3 nucleotides read TGTGCCAGCTTGATAGGCATGAACACTGAAGCTTTCTTT. Protein: CASLIGMNTEAFF. The full variable domain, with the rest looked up from reference TRBV2 and TRBJ1-1, is EPEVTQTPSHQVTQMGQEVILRCVPISNHLYFYWYRQILGQKVEFLVSFYNNEISEKSEIFDDQFSVERPDGSNFTLKIRSTKLEDSAMYFCASLIGMNTEAFFGQGTRLTVV.

CDR3 DNA: TGTGCCAGCAGCCAGGGATCCGGCTACACCTTC. This encodes CASSQGSGYTF. V gene TRBV11-1 combines with J gene TRBJ1-2; TRBD1 is a possible D gene (5 bases). Trimming shortened V by 5 bases and J by 8 bases, and 9 bases separated the two germline ends. Germline loops: CDR1 SGHAT, CDR2 FQDESV (reference sequence). CDR3 length: 11 amino acids.

The chain has TRBV2 and TRBJ1-2; D is ambiguous. Germline V lookup: CDR1 SNHLY, CDR2 FYNNEI. V gave up 1 base and J gave up 8 bases, with 8 bases separating them. The CDR3 totals 12 residues. The CDR3, as DNA: TGTGCCAGCAGTGAAGACCTGGGGGGCTACACCTTC. Its protein product is CASSEDLGGYTF.

The gene calls are TRBV5-1 and TRBJ1-1, with 7 bases lining up with TRBD1. With 4 bases clipped from V and 4 bases from J, the junction kept 10 bases outside the gene matches. CDR1 SGHRS and CDR2 YFSETQ come from the germline V gene. This CDR3 comprises 15 residues. CDR3 nucleotide sequence: TGCGCCAGCAGCCCGGTTGACAGGGCTCGCACTGAAGCTTTCTTT. The encoded protein is CASSPVDRARTEAFF. Variable domain in full (rest from reference TRBV5-1 and TRBJ1-1): KAGVTQTPRYLIKTRGQQVTLSCSPISGHRSVSWYQQTPGQGLQFLFEYFSETQRNKGNFPGRFSGRQFSNSRSEMNVSTLELGDSALYLCASSPVDRARTEAFFGQGTRLTVV.

The chain combines TRBV5-1 with TRBJ1-1, with a weak D call TRBD1 (6 bases). The CDR3 loop spans 13 amino acids. The V end was cut by 3 bases, the J end by 6 bases, with 12 bases between. Germline CDR1 and CDR2: SGHRS and YFSETQ. CDR3 nucleotides: TGCGCCAGCAGCTCACAGGGTAGTGCTGAAGCTTTCTTT. This translates into CASSSQGSAEAFF.

V and J are TRBV11-1 and TRBJ2-5; 10 nucleotides agree with TRBD2. The CDR3 covers 16 residues. Germline assignment: CDR1 SGHAT and CDR2 FQDESV (reference sequence). The V gene end was trimmed by 2 bases and the J gene end by 3 bases; junction bases not matched to a gene: 6. CDR3 nucleotide sequence: TGTGCCAGCAGCTTATGGTCCCTAGCGGGGGAAGAGACCCAGTACTTC. Translating it yields CASSLWSLAGEETQYF.

The J gene is TRBJ2-6, the V gene TRBV9; TRBD1 is a possible D gene (6 bases). The CDR3 totals 14 residues. Germline loops: CDR1 SGDLS, CDR2 YYNGEE. The V and J ends lost 3 bases and 6 bases respectively, with 10 bases between them. The DNA for the CDR3 is TGTGCCAGCAGCGCTCGGACAGAGGCCAACGTCCTGACTTTC. The encoded protein is CASSARTEANVLTF.

The chain is built from TRBV27 and TRBJ1-2; D not certain. The CDR3 runs 16 residues. The V end lost 2 bases, the J end lost 8 bases, and 21 bases lay between the germline ends. Germline CDR1 MNHEY, CDR2 SMNVEV (reference sequence). The CDR3 region is CASSLIPPALGGGYTF. The DNA for the CDR3 is TGTGCCAGCAGTTTAATCCCCCCAGCCCTTGGAGGCGGCTACACCTTC.

J is TRBJ2-5 and V is TRBV6-5; D may be TRBD2 (5 bases). The CDR3 is 15 amino acids. V was pared by 6 bases and J by 5 bases, with 19 bases between. Germline lookup yields CDR1 MNHEY and CDR2 SVGAGI. CDR3 nucleotides: TGTGCCAGCAGCCCTCGACATCGCTCGGGGGAGACCCAGTACTTC. Translating gives CASSPRHRSGETQYF.

The chain couples TRBV6-1 to TRBJ2-3; D unresolved. Germline V gene lookup returns CDR1 MNHNS and CDR2 SASEGT. There are 14 residues in the CDR3. The V and J ends lost 5 bases and 2 bases respectively, with 11 bases between them. The CDR3 reads CASSWRSSTDTQYF. The CDR3 DNA follows: TGTGCCAGCAGTTGGAGATCTTCCACAGATACGCAGTATTTT.

CDR3 sequence (DNA): TGTGCCAGTCCCACCGGGACAGGGAAGACGAATTATTCCTACGAGCAGTACTTC. Encoded protein: CASPTGTGKTNYSYEQYF. The chain uses TRBV27 and TRBJ2-7; 9 bases agree with TRBD1. The CDR3 is made up of 18 amino acids. CDR1 is MNHEY, CDR2 SMNVEV, per germline (reference sequence). V lost 9 bases to trimming and J lost 1 base; unmatched junction nucleotides: 19.

The J gene is TRBJ2-7, the V gene TRBV5-8, with 8 bases that match TRBD2. Per germline, CDR1 SGHTS and CDR2 YDEGEE. CDR3 length: 14 residues. With V trimmed by 1 base and J by 2 bases, 2 bases remained unmatched. DNA of the CDR3: TGTGCCAGCAGCTTGAGCGGGGGAACCTACGAGCAGTACTTC. Translating gives CASSLSGGTYEQYF.

In its sample, this clone was seen once. The rearrangement links TRBV5-6 to TRBJ2-3; D possibly corresponds to TRBD1 (7 bases). Germline V lookup: CDR1 SGHDT, CDR2 YYEEEE. This CDR3 is built from 15 residues. Trimming removed 0 bases at V and 8 bases at J, with 16 bases between. The CDR3 spells CASSLAPDQGGTQYF. In DNA, the CDR3 is TGTGCCAGCAGCTTGGCCCCGGACCAGGGGGGTACGCAGTATTTT.